These 26 T cell receptor beta chains came from one sample sequenced in a study of blood T cell repertoires in COVID-19. Using immunoSEQ multiplex PCR, the repertoire was profiled, and TCRdb retains in-frame clones only, with some absent. The table includes around 220,000 clones, roughly 84% detected once. The specimen sequenced was peripheral blood. The receptors come from a woman aged 35 to 49 who had recovered from COVID-19.

Concerning this clone: The identical CDR3 is also encoded by other nucleotide sequences in the sample. The rearrangement uses TRBV19 and TRBJ1-2; a possible D gene is TRBD1 (5 bases). The CDR3 is 14 residues long. Germline CDR1 and CDR2: LNHDA and SQIVND (reference sequence). Trimming pared 0 bases from V and 2 bases from J, leaving 7 bases between. The CDR3 here is CASSIDRGNYGYTF. The CDR3 DNA reads as TGTGCCAGTAGTATAGATCGGGGGAACTATGGCTACACCTTC.

The V and J genes are TRBV18 and TRBJ2-2, with a possible D match to TRBD2 (6 bases). The CDR3 consists of 17 residues. The V end was cut by 0 bases, the J end by 1 base, with 12 bases between. From germline, CDR1 is KGHSH and CDR2 LQKENI. The CDR3 bases are TGTGCCAGCTCACCACCACGCGGGACTGGGAACACCGGGGAGCTGTTTTTT. Protein sequence: CASSPPRGTGNTGELFF.

J is TRBJ1-6 and V is TRBV9; possibly TRBD1 for D (5 bases). Germline V gene lookup returns CDR1 SGDLS and CDR2 YYNGEE. V was pared by 0 bases and J by 6 bases, with 10 bases between. The CDR3 runs 15 residues. This CDR3 reads CASSVEQATNSPLHF. The DNA of the CDR3 is TGTGCCAGCAGCGTAGAACAGGCGACTAATTCACCCCTCCACTTT.

The V gene is TRBV7-9, the J gene TRBJ1-6; no definite D call. This CDR3 contains 15 residues. V shed 5 bases and J shed 3 bases, with 11 bases lying between them. Germline V gene data show CDR1 as SEHNR and CDR2 as FQNEAQ (reference sequence). CDR3: CASSGTGSYNSPLHF. Here the CDR3 DNA reads TGTGCCAGCAGCGGCACCGGGAGCTATAATTCACCCCTCCACTTT.

The chain combines TRBV2 with TRBJ1-6; D gene unclear. The CDR3 sequence is 12 residues long. Germline CDR1 and CDR2: SNHLY and FYNNEI. V lost 6 bases to trimming and J lost 7 bases, with 7 bases between them. CDR3 residues: CASRPTNSPLHF. The CDR3 DNA follows: TGTGCCAGCAGACCCACAAATTCACCCCTCCACTTT. The full variable domain, with the rest looked up from reference TRBV2 and TRBJ1-6, is EPEVTQTPSHQVTQMGQEVILRCVPISNHLYFYWYRQILGQKVEFLVSFYNNEISEKSEIFDDQFSVERPDGSNFTLKIRSTKLEDSAMYFCASRPTNSPLHFGNGTRLTVT.

The gene calls are TRBV19 and TRBJ1-2; D not certain. Germline V gene data show CDR1 as LNHDA and CDR2 as SQIVND (reference sequence). The CDR3 is made up of 13 amino acids. V was pared by 3 bases and J by 4 bases, with 9 bases between. CDR3 DNA: TGTGCCAGTAGTATGGAGGGCGGCTATGGCTACACCTTC. This sequence encodes CASSMEGGYGYTF.

The chain links TRBV5-4 to TRBJ2-7; 7 nucleotides match TRBD1. CDR1 and CDR2 (germline): SGHNT, YYREEE (reference sequence). V shed 8 bases and J 3 bases; nucleotides not matched to a gene: 5. The CDR3 runs to 12 residues. CDR3 in DNA: TGTGCCAGGGCGACAGGGATCTACGAGCAGTACTTC. Translation gives CARATGIYEQYF.

This clone turned up a few times. The J gene is TRBJ2-5, the V gene TRBV5-5; TRBD1 might be the D (6 bases). V lost 4 bases to trimming and J lost 6 bases, with 19 bases between them. The CDR3 is 15 residues long. Per the germline V gene, CDR1 is SGHKS and CDR2 is YYEKEE (reference sequence). The CDR3 bases are TGTGCCAGCAGCCTGGGGGCAGGGGAAGGGCAGACCCAGTACTTC. Its protein is CASSLGAGEGQTQYF.

V usage is TRBV7-2 and J usage is TRBJ2-5, with 10 positions matching TRBD1. This CDR3 has 16 amino acids. The V and J ends lost 0 bases and 1 base, in that order; junction bases with no gene match: 2. Germline lookup yields CDR1 SGHTA and CDR2 FQGNSA. CDR3 loop: CASSLAGQGGQETQYF. In DNA, the CDR3 is TGTGCCAGCAGCTTAGCCGGACAGGGGGGCCAAGAGACCCAGTACTTC.

This clone has more than one count but fewer than ten. This chain connects TRBV29-1 to TRBJ1-2, with 12 bases aligning to TRBD1. The CDR3 has 17 residues. CDR1 is SQVTM, CDR2 ANQGSEA, per germline. V gave up 6 bases and J gave up 8 bases; unmatched junction bases: 19. This chain's CDR3 is CSVPLGTGTGGRRGYTF. The CDR3 DNA follows: TGCAGCGTACCCCTGGGTACCGGGACAGGGGGCCGTAGGGGCTACACCTTC.

This clone occurred a few times. This chain joins TRBV7-2 and TRBJ2-1, with D tentatively TRBD2 (5 bases). Per germline, CDR1 SGHTA and CDR2 FQGNSA. V was clipped by 3 bases and J by 6 bases, with 9 bases between them. CDR3 length equals 13 residues. This chain's CDR3 is CASSFKGSNEQFF. The CDR3 DNA sequence: TGTGCCAGCAGCTTTAAAGGGAGCAATGAGCAGTTCTTC.

The rearrangement uses TRBV5-6 and TRBJ2-7; D is uncertain. From germline, CDR1 is SGHDT and CDR2 YYEEEE. Trimming took 2 bases from V and 5 from J, leaving 5 bases between them. This CDR3 comprises 11 residues. DNA for the CDR3: TGTGCCAGCAGCTTTCTCGACGAGCAGTACTTC. Residues: CASSFLDEQYF.

V and J are TRBV2 and TRBJ2-5; 8 bases agree with TRBD2. The junction had 12 bases not matched to a gene; V was cut back by 9 bases and J by 6 bases. Germline CDR1 and CDR2: SNHLY and FYNNEI. This CDR3 is built from 14 residues. DNA of the CDR3: TGTGCCAGTTCTAGCGGGCGCCCCCAGAAGACCCAGTACTTC. It is translated as CASSSGRPQKTQYF.

V gene TRBV19 combines with J gene TRBJ1-2, with 7 bases matching TRBD1. CDR1 and CDR2 from the germline V gene are LNHDA and SQIVND (reference sequence). This CDR3 contains 14 residues. Trimming removed 9 bases from V and 6 bases from J; junction bases left unmatched: 13. The CDR3 is CASSTGMKYDGYTF. CDR3 DNA: TGTGCCAGCTCGACAGGGATGAAGTACGATGGCTACACCTTC.

J is TRBJ1-5 and V is TRBV19; tentative D call: TRBD1 (5 bases). With 3 bases removed from V and 5 bases from J, the gap between germline ends came to 17 bases. The CDR3 covers 16 residues. Germline lookup yields CDR1 LNHDA and CDR2 SQIVND (reference sequence). CDR3 sequence reads: CASSMLSTDRYQPQHF. CDR3 DNA sequence: TGTGCCAGTAGTATGTTGTCGACAGACCGGTATCAGCCCCAGCATTTT.

This rearrangement joins TRBV19 to TRBJ1-2; 7 bases are a match to TRBD1. The V and J ends lost 8 bases and 7 bases, in that order; junction bases with no gene match: 10. The CDR3 has 13 amino acids. Germline V gene lookup returns CDR1 LNHDA and CDR2 SQIVND (reference sequence). CDR3 protein: CASSDRPESGYTF. The CDR3 DNA sequence: TGTGCCAGTTCGGACAGGCCCGAGAGTGGCTACACCTTC.

For the CDR3, the DNA is TGTGCCAGCTCACCATTGCCGGTGGAGACCCAGTACTTC. This sequence encodes CASSPLPVETQYF. V gene TRBV18 combines with J gene TRBJ2-5; D unresolved. The CDR3 has 13 residues. The germline V and J ends were trimmed by 2 bases and 5 bases, with 9 bases remaining between them. Germline V gene data show CDR1 as KGHSH and CDR2 as LQKENI.

The genes are TRBV11-3 and TRBJ2-3; TRBD2 aligns across 13 bases. CDR1 is SGHNT and CDR2 is YENEEA in the germline V gene. Trimming at V came to 5 bases and at J to 0 bases, leaving 8 bases not matched to a gene. CDR3 size: 18 residues. This chain's CDR3 is CASSQGTSGGGSTDTQYF. CDR3 in DNA: TGTGCCAGCAGCCAGGGTACTAGCGGGGGGGGGAGCACAGATACGCAGTATTTT.

This rearrangement joins TRBV6-6 to TRBJ2-1; D gene uncertain. Germline V gene sequence: CDR1 MNHNY, CDR2 SVGAGI (reference sequence). The V end lost 5 bases, the J end lost 4 bases, and 21 bases lay between the germline ends. The CDR3 contains 17 residues. The CDR3 region is CASSLRTRTYSYNEQFF. DNA of the CDR3: TGTGCCAGCAGTCTCCGAACGAGAACTTATTCTTACAATGAGCAGTTCTTC.

The chain carries TRBV5-1 and TRBJ1-3; 9 nucleotides line up with TRBD1. Germline values: CDR1 SGHRS, CDR2 YFSETQ. V lost 3 bases and J lost 3; bases outside the gene matches: 4. The CDR3 has 15 residues. The CDR3 sequence: CASSSGTGFGNTIYF. The CDR3 nucleotides are TGCGCCAGCAGCTCCGGGACAGGGTTTGGAAACACCATATATTTT.

The rearrangement links TRBV7-9 to TRBJ2-1, with TRBD2 as a possible D gene (5 bases). Trimming cost V 3 bases and J 2 bases, with 14 bases left between them. This CDR3 has 16 amino acids. In germline, CDR1 is SEHNR, CDR2 FQNEAQ (reference sequence). The CDR3 region has the DNA TGTGCCAGCAGCTTGGTCCGGGATTTTACCTACAATGAGCAGTTCTTC. Translated: CASSLVRDFTYNEQFF.

The chain has TRBV6-2 or TRBV6-3 and TRBJ2-3; 12 bases are a match to TRBD2. Germline CDR1 and CDR2: MNHEY and SVGEGT. The J segment lost 0 bases and the V segment lost 5 bases, leaving 9 bases of the junction unmatched. The CDR3 has 18 amino acids. CDR3 nucleotides: TGTGCCAGCAGTCAACCTAGCGGGGGGGGGACTAGCACAGATACGCAGTATTTT. It yields the protein CASSQPSGGGTSTDTQYF.

The chain uses TRBV7-2 and TRBJ1-4; the match to TRBD1 covers 7 bases. Germline CDR1 is SGHTA and CDR2 is FQGNSA. This CDR3 has 15 residues. V trimming: 5 bases; J trimming: 4 bases; junction bases outside the gene matches: 7. In DNA form, the CDR3 reads TGTGCCAGCAGCCCACTCGGGACAGTTAATGAAAAACTGTTTTTT. This sequence encodes CASSPLGTVNEKLFF.

This clone was seen only a few times. The gene calls are TRBV5-4 and TRBJ2-1; maybe TRBD1 (5 bases). Trimming stripped 2 bases from V and 5 bases from J, with 14 bases between. The CDR3 is 15 amino acids. Germline CDR1 and CDR2: SGHNT and YYREEE (reference sequence). CDR3 sequence (DNA): TGTGCCAGCAGCTTATTACAGGCCCTGCACAATGAGCAGTTCTTC. Its translation: CASSLLQALHNEQFF.

CDR3: CASSQPDRVDQPQHF. In DNA, the CDR3 is TGTGCCAGCAGCCAGCCTGACAGAGTAGATCAGCCCCAGCATTTT. The V gene is TRBV4-2, the J gene TRBJ1-5, with a weak D call TRBD1 (5 bases). The germline gives CDR1 LGHNA, CDR2 YNFKEQ. This CDR3 is built from 15 residues. V was pared by 3 bases and J by 5 bases, with 14 bases between.

CDR3 sequence: CASSLAGGPRGEQFF. As DNA, the CDR3 is TGTGCCAGTAGTCTAGCGGGAGGGCCCAGGGGTGAGCAGTTCTTC. The rearrangement joins TRBV19 to TRBJ2-1; 12 bases align to TRBD2. The germline CDR1 and CDR2 sequences are LNHDA and SQIVND (reference sequence). The junction had 8 bases not matched to a gene; V was cut back by 5 bases and J by 9 bases. This CDR3 spans 15 amino acids.